Listed below are T cell receptor beta chains from one sample, sequenced in a study of CD8 T cells in ankylosing spondylitis. TCRdb re-called the 5' RACE reads through MiXCR, storing one row per CDR3 protein. The repertoire holds 300,000 to 350,000 distinct CDR3 sequences, roughly 20% seen once, with approximately 3.7% in the top ten. The sequenced sample consisted of blood, either unsorted or a sorted T cell fraction (not recorded which). The receptor set was obtained from a female donor with ankylosing spondylitis or in good health (not recorded which). Both conserved end residues are trimmed from each CDR3.

j_gene	v_gene	CDR3aa
TRBJ2-5	TRBV20-1	SAFQGALETQY
TRBJ2-1	TRBV6-2/TRBV6-3	ASSLDRLNEQF
TRBJ2-1	TRBV12-3/TRBV12-4	ASSRRTSTSYNEQF
TRBJ2-7	TRBV10-3	AIKTGQGAKSGYEQY
TRBJ2-6	TRBV5-1	ASSLILRSVGSGANVLT
TRBJ2-1	TRBV18	ASSPLGRGAYNEQF
TRBJ2-3	TRBV6-2/TRBV6-3	ASSYAHNTQY
TRBJ2-5	TRBV20-1	SARARNQETQY
TRBJ2-3	TRBV5-1	ASSLLGTYTDTQY
TRBJ2-1	TRBV15	ATSRDSKVYNEQF
TRBJ1-5	TRBV28	ASSSGQGASNQPQH
TRBJ2-5	TRBV6-1	ASSDDTTVGETQY
TRBJ2-7	TRBV28	ASSFNSKAYEQY
TRBJ2-7	TRBV5-1	ASRQAYRGGNYEQY
TRBJ2-3	TRBV6-1	ASSAAPTQY
TRBJ2-7	TRBV5-1	ASSLGRGQAYEQY
TRBJ2-1	TRBV7-2	ASSLRGGTRDFSEQF
TRBJ2-7	TRBV27	ASSWGPSPYEQY
TRBJ2-3	TRBV10-3	AISDPRGLVGADTQY
TRBJ2-7	TRBV29-1	SVVSPGTPLHEQY
TRBJ1-3	TRBV20-1	SALAPTRNTIY
TRBJ2-1	TRBV25-1	ASSGPHTYEQF
TRBJ2-2	TRBV6-5	ASSYRREAGELF
TRBJ2-7	TRBV6-2/TRBV6-3	ASRTLRTSGYEQY
TRBJ2-1	TRBV20-1	SARTGADNEQF
TRBJ2-1	TRBV20-1	SARRAGTGDNEQF
TRBJ2-7	TRBV6-2/TRBV6-3	ASRDPSGSLNEQY
TRBJ2-1	TRBV20-1	SASPGLSGSHLEQF
TRBJ1-3	TRBV6-2/TRBV6-3	ASSYAGTAGNTIY
TRBJ1-1	TRBV20-1	NGRRNTEAF
TRBJ2-6	TRBV5-5	ASSQNSLYGANVLT
TRBJ2-1	TRBV7-6	ASSLSVREEFNEQF
TRBJ2-5	TRBV20-1	SGRSGDGEETQY
TRBJ2-5	TRBV6-2/TRBV6-3	ASSYEIGETQY
TRBJ2-1	TRBV29-1	SGDICCWMAGAYNEQF
TRBJ2-2	TRBV2	ASSYGTAVGELF
TRBJ1-2	TRBV12-3/TRBV12-4	ASSLFSAGYT
TRBJ2-4	TRBV5-1	ASSFGGAAKNIQY
TRBJ2-7	TRBV5-6	ASSSGTGGLSGEQY
TRBJ1-4	TRBV10-3	AISMGPNEKLF
TRBJ2-1	TRBV4-1	ASSQFPPPAYNEQF
TRBJ2-4	TRBV20-1	SASLLGDRGPGKNIQY
TRBJ2-7	TRBV20-1	SATRGKQEQY
TRBJ2-5	TRBV2	ASMRQETQY
TRBJ1-1	TRBV6-5	ASSYVQAPNTEAF
TRBJ2-5	TRBV20-1	SASEAGQETQY
TRBJ2-1	TRBV4-2	ASSQVPAGGRNEQF
TRBJ2-1	TRBV12-3/TRBV12-4	ASSLEGGARRNEQF
TRBJ1-1	TRBV28	ASHGTANTEAF
TRBJ2-1	TRBV12-3/TRBV12-4	ASSLTGPHNEQF
TRBJ2-1	TRBV2	ASSRFGSSSYNEQF
TRBJ2-5	TRBV6-1	ASKGDNQETQY
TRBJ1-1	TRBV4-2	ASSQPSQARENTEAF
TRBJ2-3	TRBV7-9	ASSLAALTDTQY
TRBJ1-5	TRBV29-1	SVGLDRLPNQPQH
TRBJ2-1	TRBV28	ASSLGTPEGGEQF
TRBJ1-4	TRBV25-1	ASSEYIPGVNEKLF
TRBJ1-2	TRBV27	ASGRGKGVVATT
TRBJ2-5	TRBV5-6	ASSSHLRGETQY
TRBJ2-7	TRBV6-2/TRBV6-3	ASNPGSYEQY